The present T cell receptor (beta chain) was sequenced within a study of T-cell memory formation after mild COVID-19. Study-wide background: For the most part, TCR clusters were specific to one donor.

Germline V gene sequence: CDR1 SGHRS, CDR2 YFSETQ. V was trimmed by 0 bases and J by 7 bases, leaving 11 bases between them. The CDR3 spans 14 residues. TCRdb reprocessed the 5' RACE reads via MiXCR and lists one record per CDR3 protein. This sample yields hundreds of thousands of distinct CDR3 sequences, of which under 25% are seen a single time; about 12% belongs to the top ten. Notes on this clonotype: Its antigen is unknown.

Study findings and constraints: Clones from the second wave (peaking day 37) had unconfirmed SARS-CoV-2 specificity. Pre-infection memory already had some responding clones, implying cross-reactive memory joined. Clones that contracted from day 15 to 85 were balanced CD4/CD8, while later expanders leaned CD4+.

The TCR comes from an adult woman who had mild COVID-19 (a few samples of this study predate the infection). Cell type and time point are not known. The sample consisted of PBMCs or a T cell subset sorted from them (not recorded which). The chain uses TRBV5-1 and TRBJ2-1; TRBD2 might be the D (5 bases). The CDR3 coding sequence is TGCGCCAGCAGCTTGGACGGGGTGGTAAATGAGCAGTTCTTC. It is translated as CASSLDGVVNEQFF.